The T cell receptor beta chain described here comes from a study of cytomegalovirus exposure and HLA in healthy donors. Deletions cut 4 bases from V and 2 bases from J, with 15 bases between. Germline CDR1 is MDHEN and CDR2 is SYDVKM. The CDR3 length is 15 residues. PCR employed 60 Vbeta and 13 Jbeta primers. Clones were sequenced by immunoSEQ multiplex PCR, and TCRdb holds only the in-frame ones, with some missing. Among 130,000 to 150,000 clones listed, 80% were seen once. The V call is TRBV28, the J call TRBJ2-7; D call uncertain. Sequenced input: PBMCs. The origin of this receptor is a middle-aged man in good health and CMV-seropositive. The CDR3 here is CASSYWQSITYEQYF. Here the CDR3 DNA reads TGTGCCAGCAGTTATTGGCAGTCGATAACCTACGAGCAGTACTTC.